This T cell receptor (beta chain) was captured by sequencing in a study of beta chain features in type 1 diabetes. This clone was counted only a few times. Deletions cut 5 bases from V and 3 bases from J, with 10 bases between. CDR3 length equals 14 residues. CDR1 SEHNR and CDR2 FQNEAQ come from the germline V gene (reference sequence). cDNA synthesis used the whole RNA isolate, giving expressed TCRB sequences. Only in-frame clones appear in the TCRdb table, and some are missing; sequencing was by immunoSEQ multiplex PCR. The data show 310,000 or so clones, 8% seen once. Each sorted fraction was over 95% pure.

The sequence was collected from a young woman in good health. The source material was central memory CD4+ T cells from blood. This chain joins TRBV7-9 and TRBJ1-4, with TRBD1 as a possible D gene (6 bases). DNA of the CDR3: TGTGCCAGCAGCCCGGACAGCTCTAATGAAAAACTGTTTTTT. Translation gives CASSPDSSNEKLFF.